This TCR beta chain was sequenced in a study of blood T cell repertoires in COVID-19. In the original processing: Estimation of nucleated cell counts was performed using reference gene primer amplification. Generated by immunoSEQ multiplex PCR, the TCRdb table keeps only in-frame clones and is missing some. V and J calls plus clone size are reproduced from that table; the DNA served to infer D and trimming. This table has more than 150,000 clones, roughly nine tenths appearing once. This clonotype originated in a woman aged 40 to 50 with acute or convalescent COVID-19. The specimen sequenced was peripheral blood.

CDR3 in DNA: TGTGCCAGCAGTTACTCGCAGGGGCAGGTGGAGACCCAGTACTTC. Translated: CASSYSQGQVETQYF. This chain links TRBV6-5 with TRBJ2-5, with a possible D match to TRBD1 (6 bases). This CDR3 has 15 residues. CDR1 and CDR2 (germline): MNHEY, SVGAGI. The V gene lost 0 bases and the J gene lost 5 bases, with 13 bases spanning the gap.